A selection of T cell receptor delta chains follows, all from one sample in a study of gamma-delta chains in newborns, infants, children. TCRdb re-called clones from the reads using CATT. This table holds thousands of delta-chain clones, around 1.6% found once. The sequenced sample was blood. The receptor source for this set is a child who was a newborn, infant or young child, either healthy, febrile or measles-vaccinated (not recorded which). CDR3s include the opening cysteine and the closing phenylalanine or tryptophan. The D gene is left open where the match is weak. Some rows mark clone size as missing; the rest say once, few, many or name a class of expanded clone.

TGTGCTCTTGGGCCTCGCCGATCCCCACTGGGGTTTTACACCGATAAACTCATCTTT	CALGPRRSPLGFYTDKLIF	TRDV1	medium-sized	TRDJ1	TRDD3
TGTGCTCTTGGGGAAGGGATGGGGGCTTACACCGATAAACTCATCTTT	CALGEGMGAYTDKLIF	TRDV1	medium-sized	TRDJ1	.
TGTGCTCTTGGGGTGGAGCCTTTCCTGCCTCTGGGGAGTGGAAAACTCATCTTT	CALGVEPFLPLGSGKLIF	TRDV1	.	TRDJ1	.
TGTGCTCTTGGGGGCCCTCCTTCTACGAGCTGGGGGATGAGGGGTAAACTCATCTTT	CALGGPPSTSWGMRGKLIF	TRDV1	.	TRDJ1	TRDD3
TGTGCTCTTGGGGAAAAGTTTGAGTGGGGGACCGGTGGGACCGATAAACTCATCTTT	CALGEKFEWGTGGTDKLIF	TRDV1	medium-sized	TRDJ1	TRDD3
TGTGCTCTTGGGGAACTGGTTGAGTACTGGGGGATACTAGGGTACACCGATAAACTCATCTTT	CALGELVEYWGILGYTDKLIF	TRDV1	medium-sized	TRDJ1	TRDD3
TGCGCCTGTGACACCGTAGCCGTGGGGGCCACTCTCTCCTGGGACACCCGACAGATGTTTTTC	CACDTVAVGATLSWDTRQMFF	TRDV2	.	TRDJ3	.
TGTGCCTTCTCTTTGTCTGGGGGATACATTGACACCGATAAACTCATCTTT	CAFSLSGGYIDTDKLIF	TRDV3	.	TRDJ1	TRDD3
TGTGCCTGTGACACCGGTGGATACGGGCCCTGGGACACCCGACAGATGTTTTTC	CACDTGGYGPWDTRQMFF	TRDV2	large	TRDJ3	TRDD3
TGTGCTTGTGGAAATACTGGGGGTCTGTACACCGATAAACTCATCTTT	CACGNTGGLYTDKLIF	TRDV3	medium-sized	TRDJ1	TRDD3
TGTGCTCTTGGGCCCAGGGGATACGAGAACACCGATAAACTCATCTTT	CALGPRGYENTDKLIF	TRDV1	medium-sized	TRDJ1	TRDD3
TGTGCTCTTGGGGAATCTCGGGGACACACCGATAAACTCATCTTT	CALGESRGHTDKLIF	TRDV1	medium-sized	TRDJ1	.
TGTGCCTGTGACACCGTGACTGGGAGAGGGACAGCACAACTCTTCTTT	CACDTVTGRGTAQLFF	TRDV2	medium-sized	TRDJ2	.
TGTGCTCTTGGGAAACTGGGGGCTCGGACACCCGATAAACTCATCTTT	CALGKLGARTPDKLIF	TRDV1	.	TRDJ1	TRDD3
TGTGCCTGTGACAGGGGGATACGTCGGGGCTCCTGGGACACCCGACAGATGTTTTTC	CACDRGIRRGSWDTRQMFF	TRDV2	medium-sized	TRDJ3	TRDD3
TGTGCTCTTGGGGAACAGCCTTCCCCAAAGGGGAACTGGGGGTTCTCCTGGGACACCCGACAGATGTTTTTC	CALGEQPSPKGNWGFSWDTRQMFF	TRDV1	few	TRDJ3	TRDD3
TGTGCTCTTGGGGAATTGCCCTCCGTCCTACTGGGGATACCCCCGTACACCGATAAACTCATCTTT	CALGELPSVLLGIPPYTDKLIF	TRDV1	medium-sized	TRDJ1	TRDD3
TGTGCCTGTGACGTACTGGGGGACCGCTCCTGGGACACCCGACAGATGTTTTTC	CACDVLGDRSWDTRQMFF	TRDV2	many	TRDJ3	TRDD3
TGTGCCTTTCCCCCTCCCCTTAACTGGGGGATACGCGAAGGTACGGTACGGTACACCGATAAACTCATCTTC	CAFPPPLNWGIREGTVRYTDKLIF	TRDV3	.	TRDJ1	TRDD3
TGTGCCTGTGACCCCTTGGGGGATACGAAGAGTCTCTGGGACACCCGACAGATGTTTTTC	CACDPLGDTKSLWDTRQMFF	TRDV2	medium-sized	TRDJ3	TRDD3
TGTGCTCTTGGGGGTAGGGGATACAATAAACTCATCTTT	CALGGRGYNKLIF	TRDV1	medium-sized	TRDJ1	TRDD3
TGTGCTCTTGGATGGAAGGGGTACGAGACTGGGGGAGAACACACCGATAAACTCATCTTT	CALGWKGYETGGEHTDKLIF	TRDV1	medium-sized	TRDJ1	TRDD3
TGTGCTCTTGGGGAACTTCCCGTACTGGGGGATACGAGCGATAAACTCATCTTT	CALGELPVLGDTSDKLIF	TRDV1	.	TRDJ1	TRDD3
TGTGCTCTTGGGAGCCCTTCCCCTACTGGGGGACCGTACACCGATAAACTCATCTTT	CALGSPSPTGGPYTDKLIF	TRDV1	few	TRDJ1	TRDD3
TGTGCTCTTGGGGGTCCCGGCCACCTACGTGACTGGGGGATACGGAACACCGATAAACTCATCTTT	CALGGPGHLRDWGIRNTDKLIF	TRDV1	.	TRDJ1	TRDD3
TGTGCCAAAAATCACTGGGGAAACAAGTACACCGATAAACTCATCTTT	CAKNHWGNKYTDKLIF	TRDV3	few	TRDJ1	TRDD3
TGTGCTCTTGGGGCCCTCGCCTTCTTC	CALGALAFF	TRDV1	few	TRDJ1	.
TGTGCCTTTAGCAATGAGGGGGGGGGATCAATCACCGATAAACTCATCTTT	CAFSNEGGGSITDKLIF	TRDV3	many	TRDJ1	TRDD3
TGTGCCTGTGACCCCTCCTGGGACACCCGACAGATGTTTTTC	CACDPSWDTRQMFF	TRDV2	medium-sized	TRDJ3	.
TGTGCTCTTGAGATGGTTGCCGCCGATAAACTCATCTTT	CALEMVAADKLIF	TRDV1	medium-sized	TRDJ1	.
TGTGCTCTTGGGGAAAAAGTTGTGTCAACCGATAAACTCATCTTT	CALGEKVVSTDKLIF	TRDV1	medium-sized	TRDJ1	.
TGTGCCGCCAGTGCGTACTGGGGGATAAACGAAGTAACCTGGGACACCCGGCAGATGTTTTTC	CAASAYWGINEVTWDTRQMFF	TRDV2	few	TRDJ3	TRDD3
TGTGCTCTTGGGGAATACTACCTGGGGGTCTACGTGTACACCGATAAACTCATCTTC	CALGEYYLGVYVYTDKLIF	TRDV1	few	TRDJ1	TRDD3
TGTGCTCTTGGGAATCCGTGGGACGTGGTGGGGGATACCCACACCGATAAACTCATCTTT	CALGNPWDVVGDTHTDKLIF	TRDV1	medium-sized	TRDJ1	TRDD3
TGTGCAGCAAGCGTCTGCAATTTCCCCAGTTCGCCCCCGGAGACAGCACAACTCTTCTTT	CAASVCNFPSSPPETAQLFF	TRAV29/DV5	medium-sized	TRDJ2	.
TGTGCCTCTAGAAATTCCTCCCCCGGAAGGCAGTTCACCGATAAACTCATCTTT	CASRNSSPGRQFTDKLIF	TRDV3	medium-sized	TRDJ1	.